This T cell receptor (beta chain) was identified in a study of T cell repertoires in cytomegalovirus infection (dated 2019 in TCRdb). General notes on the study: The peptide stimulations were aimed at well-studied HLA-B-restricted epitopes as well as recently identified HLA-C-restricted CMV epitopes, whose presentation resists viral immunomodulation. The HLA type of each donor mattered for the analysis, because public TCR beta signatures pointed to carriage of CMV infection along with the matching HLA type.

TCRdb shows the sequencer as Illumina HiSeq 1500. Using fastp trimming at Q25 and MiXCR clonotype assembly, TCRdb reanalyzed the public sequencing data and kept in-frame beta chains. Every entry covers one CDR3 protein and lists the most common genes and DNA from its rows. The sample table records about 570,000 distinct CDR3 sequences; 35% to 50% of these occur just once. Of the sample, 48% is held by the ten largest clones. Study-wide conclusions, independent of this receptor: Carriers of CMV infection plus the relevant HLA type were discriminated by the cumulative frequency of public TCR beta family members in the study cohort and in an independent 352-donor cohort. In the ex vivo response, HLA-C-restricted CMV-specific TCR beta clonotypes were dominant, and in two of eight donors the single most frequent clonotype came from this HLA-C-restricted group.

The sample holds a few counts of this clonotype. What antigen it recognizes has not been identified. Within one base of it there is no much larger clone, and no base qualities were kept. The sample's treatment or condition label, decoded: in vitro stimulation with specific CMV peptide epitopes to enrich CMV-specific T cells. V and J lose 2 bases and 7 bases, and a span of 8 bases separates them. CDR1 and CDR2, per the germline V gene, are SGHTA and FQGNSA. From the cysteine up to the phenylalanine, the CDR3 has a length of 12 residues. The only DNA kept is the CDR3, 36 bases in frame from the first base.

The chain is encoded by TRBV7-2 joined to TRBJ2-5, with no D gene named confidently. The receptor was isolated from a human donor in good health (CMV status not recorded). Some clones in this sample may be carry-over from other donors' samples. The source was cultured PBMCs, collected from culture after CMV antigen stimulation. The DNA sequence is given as TGTGCCAGCAGCTTATCCTTCGGGACCCAGTACTTC. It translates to CASSLSFGTQYF. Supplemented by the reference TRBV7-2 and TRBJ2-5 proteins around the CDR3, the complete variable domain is GAGVSQSPSNKVTEKGKDVELRCDPISGHTALYWYRQSLGQGLEFLIYFQGNSAPDKSGLPSDRFSAERTGGSVSTLTIQRTQQEDSAVYLCASSLSFGTQYFGPGTRLLVL.